The source of this T cell receptor beta chain is a study of CD8 T cells in Susac syndrome. Study results and caveats: It was acknowledged in the study that the number of individuals who were included in its TCR sequencing and HLA analysis was relatively small.

For this clonotype: What it binds is unknown.

An amount of RNA that ranged from 0.5 to 1 ug was reverse transcribed with random hexamers. TCRdb ran MiXCR on the immunoSEQ multiplex PCR reads and lists one entry per CDR3 protein. The sample records more than 70,000 distinct CDR3 sequences, roughly 91% being singletons. The sequence was collected from a human donor in good health. The sample taken for sequencing was CD8+ T cells from PBMCs.

The CDR3 spells CASSFLGDSPGIQYF. The DNA for the CDR3 is TGTGCCAGCAGCTTTCTTGGGGACAGCCCAGGAATTCAGTACTTC. The gene calls are TRBV7-9 and TRBJ2-4, with 7 bases aligning to TRBD1. The CDR3 sequence is 15 residues long. V lost 3 bases to trimming and J lost 10 bases; unmatched junction nucleotides: 12. Germline-derived CDR1 and CDR2 are SEHNR and FQNEAQ (reference sequence). The complete variable domain, with remaining parts taken from reference TRBV7-9 and TRBJ2-4, reads DTGVSQNPRHKITKRGQNVTFRCDPISEHNRLYWYRQTLGQGPEFLTYFQNEAQLEKSRLLSDRFSAERPKGSFSTLEIQRTEQGDSAMYLCASSFLGDSPGIQYFGAGTRLSVL.